These 10 T cell receptor beta chains originate from one sample sequenced in a study of graft-versus-host responses after intestinal transplantation (dated by TCRdb to the early 2020s). Sample time point, as interpreted from the label and publication: cells obtained before transplantation from donor or recipient. Their recognized antigens are unknown. The library was built by means of the immunoSEQ multiplex PCR assay. The immuneACCESS repertoire file appears here via TCRdb, limited to in-frame rearrangements. These files lack a portion of the clones; in checked studies, under half of the deficit traces to unresolved V genes, and the cause of the others is not known. Recorded for this sample are about 120,000 clones; approximately 95% of them occurred a single time. The ten largest make up over 2.5% of the sample. Material: unstimulated CD8+ T cells sorted from spleen or lymph node cells, obtained before intestinal transplant. The receptor source for this set is a human donor who received an intestinal transplant.

The chain has TRBV28 and TRBJ1-1; the D gene is possibly TRBD1 (6 bases). Germline V CDR1 and CDR2: MDHEN, SYDVKM. The V end lost 2 bases, the J end lost 10 bases, and 11 bases lay between the germline ends. CDR3 size: 12 residues. CDR3: CASSLDKGGAFF. The CDR3 DNA reads as TGTGCCAGCAGTTTAGACAAAGGGGGAGCTTTCTTT.

The chain links TRBV5-1 to TRBJ2-1; TRBD2 matches 12 bases. Per germline, CDR1 SGHRS and CDR2 YFSETQ. V shed 0 bases and J 8 bases; nucleotides not matched to a gene: 9. The CDR3 length is 17 residues. CDR3 nucleotides: TGCGCCAGCAGCTTGGCCCCTAGCGGGAGGGTTAAGGATGAGCAGTTCTTC. Translating gives CASSLAPSGRVKDEQFF.

The V call is TRBV19, the J call TRBJ2-7; D perhaps matches TRBD1 (5 bases). V was shortened by 2 bases and J by 2 bases, with 10 bases between the two germline ends. This CDR3 is built from 14 residues. From germline, CDR1 is LNHDA and CDR2 SQIVND (reference sequence). The DNA of the CDR3 is TGTGCCAGTAGTATAAGGGGCCAAACCTACGAGCAGTACTTC. Translating it yields CASSIRGQTYEQYF. Drawing the rest from reference TRBV19 and TRBJ2-7, the complete variable domain is DGGITQSPKYLFRKEGQNVTLSCEQNLNHDAMYWYRQDPGQGLRLIYYSQIVNDFQKGDIAEGYSVSREKKESFPLTVTSAQKNPTAFYLCASSIRGQTYEQYFGPGTRLTVT.

This clone is a singleton in its sample. A read error may produce the germline difference seen at one junction end. The chain has TRBV28 and TRBJ1-4; possibly TRBD1 for D (5 bases). The CDR3 is made up of 10 amino acids. The germline CDR1 and CDR2 sequences are MDHEN and SYDVKM. The CDR3 region has the DNA TGTGCCAGCACTCTGGACGGGGACCAGTTT. Its translation: CASTLDGDQF.

The V call is TRBV7-6, the J call TRBJ2-2; 8 nucleotides align to TRBD1. In germline, CDR1 is SGHVS, CDR2 FNYEAQ. The CDR3 is made up of 16 amino acids. The V and J ends lost 5 bases and 6 bases, in that order; junction bases with no gene match: 11. The CDR3 nucleotides are TGTGCCAGCAGCGACAGGGGTCTCGGGGTTCCCGGGGAGCTGTTTTTT. Encoded protein: CASSDRGLGVPGELFF.

The CDR3, as DNA: TGTGCCAGCAGCGCGAGGACAGGGGGCAAGTACGAGCAGTACTTC. Amino acids: CASSARTGGKYEQYF. The V call is TRBV7-2, the J call TRBJ2-7; 11 bases align to TRBD1. Germline loops: CDR1 SGHTA, CDR2 FQGNSA. The CDR3 is made up of 15 amino acids. The J segment lost 4 bases and the V segment lost 5 bases, leaving 7 bases of the junction unmatched.

The chain couples TRBV5-1 to TRBJ2-5, with TRBD1 matching over 7 bases. Trimming cost V 1 base and J 5 bases; bases outside gene matches: 8. Per germline, CDR1 SGHRS and CDR2 YFSETQ. This CDR3 has 15 residues. Written as DNA, the CDR3 is TGCGCCAGCAGCTTGATGACAGGGTCGGGGGAGACCCAGTACTTC. The encoded protein is CASSLMTGSGETQYF.

The genes are TRBV5-5 and TRBJ2-1, with 12 bases fitting TRBD2. Per the germline V gene, CDR1 is SGHKS and CDR2 is YYEKEE (reference sequence). V lost 2 bases and J lost 8; bases outside the gene matches: 8. The CDR3 extends over 16 amino acids. The CDR3 protein is CASSLPGLAGIDEQFF. The CDR3 DNA is TGTGCCAGCAGCTTACCAGGACTAGCGGGAATCGATGAGCAGTTCTTC.

The chain employs TRBV27 and TRBJ1-5, with 7 bases identical to TRBD1. V gave up 0 bases and J gave up 9 bases; unmatched junction bases: 8. The germline CDR1 and CDR2 sequences are MNHEY and SMNVEV (reference sequence). The CDR3 has 15 amino acids. The CDR3 region is CASSLSWDSNGPQHF. In DNA, the CDR3 is TGTGCCAGCAGTTTATCGTGGGACAGCAACGGGCCCCAGCATTTT.

The V and J genes are TRBV4-3 and TRBJ2-2; D is ambiguous. With 0 bases removed from V and 3 bases from J, the gap between germline ends came to 23 bases. The CDR3 is made up of 20 amino acids. Germline CDR1 reads LGHNA; CDR2 reads YSLEER. The CDR3 nucleotides read TGCGCCAGCAGCCAAGATCAGAAAGGTAGAAATAGGCGCTACACCGGGGAGCTGTTTTTT. Its translation: CASSQDQKGRNRRYTGELFF.